This entry concerns a single TCR beta chain. In this sample, this clone turned up a few times. Its antigen is still unknown. Base qualities are not provided; no much larger clone lies one nucleotide away. TCRbeta CDR3 regions were amplified from genomic DNA using the immunoSEQ Assay, a bias-controlled multiplex PCR. The published analysis was carried out like this. The number of nucleated cells in each sample was estimated by amplification of reference gene primers within the assay. Sequence reads were collapsed and filtered to measure the absolute abundance of every unique TCRbeta CDR3 rearrangement. Productive Simpson clonality was computed per sample as the square root of Simpson's diversity index over productive rearrangements. Here the immuneACCESS table is served through TCRdb, limited to in-frame sequences with V and J called. Missing clones are a known gap in these copies; in checked studies unresolved V genes cover under half, and the rest lacks a known reason. The V and J calls and clone size come from that table; D and trimming were worked out from the DNA. The sample includes roughly 200,000 clones, with 84% observed a single time. About 13% of the sample goes to the ten largest clones.

The record originates from a study of blood T cell repertoires in COVID-19 (TCRdb year 2020). Looking at the study overall: The collaborator samples originated in the United States, Italy and Spain and spanned the acute and convalescent phases of COVID-19. The prospective study material was composed of cDNA or gDNA derived from T cells, B-cell-depleted T cells, or PBMCs. The dataset comprised deeply sampled blood TCRbeta repertoires from subjects exposed to, actively infected with, or recovered from COVID-19. The repertoires were released in a freely available public database meant as a resource for research on the immune response to SARS-CoV-2. Samples came from the ongoing ImmuneRACE study (first 160 participants) plus 1,254 subjects from 6 global collaborators. Where HLA class I and class II types were available, the types were taken from metadata supplied by the sample provider, not from assay-based typing. Nearly every sample came with metadata listing a de-identified subject ID, COVID-19 status, age in years and sex.

CDR1 and CDR2 are drawn from the germline V gene: SGHAT, FQNNGV. Unmatched junction bases come to 6, with V trimmed by 6 bases and J by 4 bases. Reading from cysteine to phenylalanine, the CDR3 counts 15 amino acids. Only the CDR3 part of the read is kept: 45 bases, read in frame from the first base. The research as a whole found: How much clinical and demographic metadata was included differed by source and by participant, and the metadata was provided uncurated.

The collaborating institutions used their own protocols to collect whole blood in K2EDTA tubes. For TCRbeta analysis, collaborators shipped samples in one of three forms: frozen whole blood, isolated PBMCs, or DNA extracted from either of those sample types. This receptor was taken from a human donor in a cohort sampled during active COVID-19. The rearranged chain carries TRBV11-2 and TRBJ1-6, and TRBD1 matches 7 of the central bases. Sample: peripheral blood. CDR3 region: CASRTGTAYNSPLHF. The bases read TGTGCCAGCAGGACCGGGACAGCATATAATTCACCCCTCCACTTT.